Listed below are T cell receptor beta chains from one sample, sequenced in a study of blood T cell repertoires in COVID-19. The data were produced by immunoSEQ multiplex PCR, yet TCRdb's version contains in-frame clones alone and is incomplete. Of around 190,000 clones in the sample, more than 70% were seen once. The sample consisted of peripheral blood. Receptors were obtained from a man between 18 and 35 years old with active or convalescent COVID-19. Both conserved end residues are part of each CDR3. The D gene is left open where the match is weak. Some rows have no size entry. The others give once, few or many, or a class for an expanded clone.

NA	NA	TRBV2	TRBJ2-7	TGTGCCAGCAGTTCAGGTATACCCTACGAGCAGTACTTC	CASSSGIPYEQYF
NA	NA	TRBV7-9	TRBJ1-2	TGTGCCAGCAGCTTTGCGGGCTTTGATGGCTACACCTTC	CASSFAGFDGYTF
TRBD1	NA	TRBV11-2	TRBJ1-2	TGTGCCAGCAGCACGGGACAGCGTGGAGGCTATGGCTACACCTTC	CASSTGQRGGYGYTF
TRBD1	NA	TRBV25-1	TRBJ2-7	TGTGCCAGCAATTCGGGACAGACCTACGAGCAGTACTTC	CASNSGQTYEQYF
NA	NA	TRBV10-3	TRBJ1-3	TGTGCCATCAGTGGAGGGTCCGGAAACACCATATATTTT	CAISGGSGNTIYF
NA	NA	TRBV7-3	TRBJ1-1	TGTGCCAGCAGTTCCGGGGGGAACACTGAAGCTTTCTTT	CASSSGGNTEAFF
NA	NA	TRBV6-1	TRBJ1-3	TGTGCCAGCAGTGACGGGGGGGGCACTGGAAACACCATATATTTT	CASSDGGGTGNTIYF
TRBD2	NA	TRBV27	TRBJ2-3	TGTGCCAGCCGCCCTGAGGGAGGGCCTGCGGGAGTTGAGGCAGATACGCAGTATTTT	CASRPEGGPAGVEADTQYF
NA	NA	TRBV7-2	TRBJ1-3	TGTGCCAGCAGCTTAGGTCCGGGGTCCGGAAACACCATATATTTT	CASSLGPGSGNTIYF
TRBD1	NA	TRBV28	TRBJ1-5	TGTGCCAGCAGTAGATCTCGAGGACAGGGGTATAATCAGCCCCAGCATTTT	CASSRSRGQGYNQPQHF
NA	NA	TRBV6-5	TRBJ2-7	TGTGCCAGCAGTTACTCGACAGGAGCTCCCTACGAGCAGTACTTC	CASSYSTGAPYEQYF
TRBD1	NA	TRBV25-1	TRBJ1-1	TGTGCCAGCAGTGCAGGGGGCGAGGGAGCTTTCTTT	CASSAGGEGAFF
TRBD1	NA	TRBV3-1/TRBV3-2	TRBJ2-3	TGTGCCAGCAGCCTACGACAGGGAAACACAGATACGCAGTATTTT	CASSLRQGNTDTQYF
NA	many	TRBV6-5	TRBJ2-7	TGTGCCAGCATCGCGACTAACTCCTACGAGCAGTACTTC	CASIATNSYEQYF
TRBD2	NA	TRBV7-2	TRBJ2-1	TGTGCCAGCAGCTTATCTAGCGGGGGGTGGGCGGATGAGCAGTTCTTC	CASSLSSGGWADEQFF
NA	NA	TRBV7-9	TRBJ2-6	TGTGCCAGCAGCGCGGGGTGGGCGTCCGGGGCCAACGTCCTGACTTTC	CASSAGWASGANVLTF
NA	NA	TRBV5-5	TRBJ1-1	TGTGCCAGCAGCTTGGAGGACATCCCCGTTTTGTCTGAAGCTTTCTTT	CASSLEDIPVLSEAFF
TRBD2	NA	TRBV4-2	TRBJ2-7	TGTGCCAGCAGCCGAGGACTAGCGGGGGGGAGCTCCTACGAGCAGTACTTC	CASSRGLAGGSSYEQYF
TRBD2	NA	TRBV3-1/TRBV3-2	TRBJ2-2	TGTGCCAGCAGCCAATGGGGACTAGCGGGGACCGGGGAGCTGTTTTTT	CASSQWGLAGTGELFF
TRBD1	NA	TRBV6-6	TRBJ1-5	TGTGCCAGCAACCCAGGACAGGGGGTCTCTAATCAGCCCCAGCATTTT	CASNPGQGVSNQPQHF
TRBD1	NA	TRBV27	TRBJ1-1	TGTGCCAGCAGTTTCAGGGGGCCAATGATGAACACTGAAGCTTTCTTT	CASSFRGPMMNTEAFF
NA	NA	TRBV27	TRBJ1-6	TGTGCCAGCAGTTTCGCGCGATTTTCACCCCTCCACTTT	CASSFARFSPLHF
TRBD2	NA	TRBV19	TRBJ2-3	TGTGCCAGTAGTGAAGGACTAGCGGATACGCAGTATTTT	CASSEGLADTQYF
NA	NA	TRBV3-1/TRBV3-2	TRBJ2-1	TGTGCCAGCAGCCGTTCCGGGGGCTACAATGAGCAGTTCTTC	CASSRSGGYNEQFF
TRBD2	NA	TRBV12-5	TRBJ2-1	TGTGCTAGTGGTTTCGGACTAGCGGACAATGAGCAGTTCTTC	CASGFGLADNEQFF
NA	NA	TRBV5-5	TRBJ2-1	TGTGCCAGCAGCCCCGGGGAGGCAGTGCAGTTCTTC	CASSPGEAVQFF
NA	NA	TRBV2	TRBJ1-5	TGTGCCAGCAGTGAAGGGTTTAGTGTGCAGCCCCAGCATTTT	CASSEGFSVQPQHF
TRBD2	NA	TRBV6-5	TRBJ2-1	TGTGCCAGCAGTATGCTAGCGGGGGGTTACAATGAGCAGTTCTTC	CASSMLAGGYNEQFF